The rows below give T cell receptor beta chains drawn from one sample of a study of blood T cells in healthy people across ages. From the 5' RACE reads, TCRdb called clonotypes with MiXCR, one entry per CDR3 protein. Among about 730,000 distinct CDR3 sequences listed, approximately 43% were seen once. The sequencing sample was made of blood. The receptors were sampled from a woman between 55 and 75 years old in good health. The CDR3 runs from the conserved cysteine through the conserved F or W. D genes are given only for firm matches. Expanded clones are given a class, and other clones once, few, many or no size at all.

abundance	d_gene	v_gene	j_gene	CDR3nt	CDR3aa
.	TRBD2	TRBV20-1	TRBJ2-1	TGCAGTGCTCCGTTTGTGGGGGGGGACAATGAGCAGTTCTTC	CSAPFVGGDNEQFF
.	.	TRBV20-1	TRBJ1-4	TGCAGTGCTAGAGAAACGATCAGGGAGACTAATGAAAAACTGTTTTTT	CSARETIRETNEKLFF
.	.	TRBV18	TRBJ1-5	TGTGCCAGCTCATCAGGGGAGTTTGGTCAGCCCCAGCATTTT	CASSSGEFGQPQHF
few	.	TRBV12-3/TRBV12-4	TRBJ1-2	TGTGCCAGCAGTGTAAGAGACTACTATGGCTACACCTTC	CASSVRDYYGYTF
.	TRBD1	TRBV3-1	TRBJ1-2	TGTGCCAGCAGCCACTCCCTTGACAGGGGACGTGACTATGGCTACACCTTC	CASSHSLDRGRDYGYTF
.	TRBD1	TRBV14	TRBJ1-4	TGTGCCAGCAGCCAAACGACAGGGAATGAAAAACTGTTTTTT	CASSQTTGNEKLFF
once	TRBD1	TRBV20-1	TRBJ2-7	TGCAGTGCTAGTCGGCCGACAGGGAGCGAGCAGTACTTC	CSASRPTGSEQYF
few	.	TRBV12-5	TRBJ2-7	TGTGCTAGTGGTTGTTGGAGCCGGCCAAACCTGAACTACGAGCAGTACTTC	CASGCWSRPNLNYEQYF
.	TRBD2	TRBV5-1	TRBJ2-1	TGCGCCACAAGCAATTGGTTAACTAGCGGTATCTCCTACAATGAGCAGTTCTTC	CATSNWLTSGISYNEQFF
.	TRBD1	TRBV12-3/TRBV12-4	TRBJ1-1	TGTGCCAGCAGGGGACAGAACATGAACACTGAAGCTTTCTTT	CASRGQNMNTEAFF
many	.	TRBV5-6	TRBJ2-7	TGTGCCAGCAGCTTCGGCGGATCCCACTACGAGCAGTACTTC	CASSFGGSHYEQYF
.	.	TRBV9	TRBJ1-1	TGTGCCAGCAGCGGAGGGACACCGAACACTGAAGCTTTCTTT	CASSGGTPNTEAFF
.	TRBD1	TRBV7-2	TRBJ2-1	TGTGCCAGCAGCGCAGGACAGGGGGAAGATACGCAGTTCTTC	CASSAGQGEDTQFF
once	.	TRBV6-5	TRBJ2-5	TGTGCCAGCAGTTACTCGGGGAGGCGTTCAGGAGGGGAGACCCAGTACTTC	CASSYSGRRSGGETQYF
few	TRBD1	TRBV7-2	TRBJ1-5	TGTGCCAGCAGCCGACAGGGAAGACAGCCCCAGCATTTT	CASSRQGRQPQHF
.	TRBD1	TRBV7-9	TRBJ1-6	TGTGCCAGCAGCGCGGACAGGGAAGGATCACCCCTCCACTTT	CASSADREGSPLHF
.	TRBD2	TRBV20-1	TRBJ2-3	TGCAGTGCTAAAGGACTAGCGGGGGGGCAAGATACGCAGTATTTT	CSAKGLAGGQDTQYF
.	.	TRBV7-3	TRBJ2-1	TGTGCCAGCAGCTTTTGGACCTCCTACAATGAGCAGTTCTTC	CASSFWTSYNEQFF
once	TRBD1	TRBV5-1	TRBJ2-7	TGCGCCAGCAGCGTGGCGGACAGGGCCTACGAGCAGTACTTC	CASSVADRAYEQYF
.	TRBD2	TRBV6-2/TRBV6-3	TRBJ2-7	TGTGCCAGCAGTACTAAGCGGGAGAGGAATGAGCAGTACTTC	CASSTKRERNEQYF
.	TRBD1	TRBV27	TRBJ1-1	TGTGCCAGCAGTTTTTACAGGGGAGGTTGGGGGAACACTGAAGCTTTCTTT	CASSFYRGGWGNTEAFF
few	.	TRBV6-1	TRBJ2-7	TGTGCCAGCAGTGAACAGTGGAACTCCTACGAGCAGTACTTC	CASSEQWNSYEQYF
.	TRBD2	TRBV20-1	TRBJ2-1	TGCAGTGCTAGCCGGGGACTAGCGTTCTACAATGAGCAGTTCTTC	CSASRGLAFYNEQFF
many	.	TRBV18	TRBJ1-5	TGTGCCAGCTCACAGGGCCCGGCTGGGCCCCAGCATTTT	CASSQGPAGPQHF
many	TRBD1	TRBV27	TRBJ2-1	TGTGCCAGCAGTTTATCGACAGGGGGCGGATCTGGTGAGCAGTTCTTC	CASSLSTGGGSGEQFF
.	.	TRBV6-2/TRBV6-3	TRBJ2-3	TGTGCCAGCAGTCCCGTAACCAAAGGGGATACGCAGTATTTT	CASSPVTKGDTQYF
.	TRBD2	TRBV20-1	TRBJ2-5	TGCAGTGCTTCCCGAGCAACTAGCGGGGGTCAAGAGACCCAGTACTTC	CSASRATSGGQETQYF
few	TRBD1	TRBV24-1	TRBJ2-3	TGTGCCACCAGCCGGGACAGGGGAGCTCCTAGCACAGATACGCAGTATTTT	CATSRDRGAPSTDTQYF
many	.	TRBV5-1	TRBJ2-1	TGCGCCAGCAGCTTTGGACGCAGCTCCTACAATGAGCAGTTCTTC	CASSFGRSSYNEQFF